These T cell receptor beta chains were read from a single sample in a study of beta chain features in type 1 diabetes. Method: immunoSEQ multiplex PCR; TCRdb's copy keeps in-frame clones and lacks some. This sample has 330,000 or so clones; roughly 21% occur once, and the top ten carry around 0.044%. Sequencing was performed on naive CD4+ T cells from blood. The receptor set was obtained from a woman younger than 35 in good health. Both conserved end residues are part of each CDR3. The D gene is left open where the match is weak. Size values are once, few and many counts, or a class for expanded clones, and some rows have none.

abundance: few
j_gene: TRBJ2-7
v_gene: TRBV7-9
d_gene: NA
CDR3aa: CASSFHGYEQYF
CDR3nt: TGTGCCAGCAGCTTCCACGGCTACGAGCAGTACTTC

abundance: few
j_gene: TRBJ2-5
v_gene: TRBV19
d_gene: NA
CDR3aa: CASSVQAETQYF
CDR3nt: TGTGCCAGTAGTGTCCAGGCGGAGACCCAGTACTTC

abundance: NA
j_gene: TRBJ1-5
v_gene: TRBV21-1
d_gene: NA
CDR3aa: CASSIYSGTGGINQPQHF
CDR3nt: TGTGCCAGCAGCATCTACTCCGGGACAGGGGGCATTAATCAGCCCCAGCATTTT

abundance: NA
j_gene: TRBJ2-5
v_gene: TRBV5-4
d_gene: NA
CDR3aa: CASSGIRDMATETQYF
CDR3nt: TGTGCCAGCAGCGGGATCCGGGACATGGCGACAGAGACCCAGTACTTC

abundance: NA
j_gene: TRBJ2-1
v_gene: TRBV4-1
d_gene: NA
CDR3aa: CASSRIGAGRRDNEQFF
CDR3nt: TGCGCCAGCAGCCGCATAGGTGCAGGCAGAAGAGACAATGAGCAGTTCTTC

abundance: NA
j_gene: TRBJ1-1
v_gene: TRBV5-1
d_gene: NA
CDR3aa: CASSFDSANTEAFF
CDR3nt: TGCGCCAGCAGCTTTGACAGCGCGAACACTGAAGCTTTCTTT

abundance: few
j_gene: TRBJ1-1
v_gene: TRBV5-4
d_gene: NA
CDR3aa: CASSTRGNTEAFF
CDR3nt: TGTGCCAGCAGCACCAGGGGGAACACTGAAGCTTTCTTT

abundance: few
j_gene: TRBJ1-2
v_gene: TRBV21-1
d_gene: NA
CDR3aa: CASSPWGRGYTF
CDR3nt: TGTGCCAGCAGCCCCTGGGGCCGCGGCTACACCTTC

abundance: NA
j_gene: TRBJ2-5
v_gene: TRBV7-2
d_gene: NA
CDR3aa: CASSIQGGEETQYF
CDR3nt: TGTGCCAGCAGCATACAGGGTGGGGAAGAGACCCAGTACTTC

abundance: few
j_gene: TRBJ2-7
v_gene: TRBV7-9
d_gene: NA
CDR3aa: CASTPPGGPYEQYF
CDR3nt: TGTGCCAGCACCCCCCCAGGAGGACCATACGAGCAGTACTTC

abundance: NA
j_gene: TRBJ2-3
v_gene: TRBV2
d_gene: TRBD2
CDR3aa: CASSAQAGGGDTQYF
CDR3nt: TGTGCCAGCAGTGCTCAAGCGGGGGGGGGTGATACGCAGTATTTT

abundance: few
j_gene: TRBJ2-5
v_gene: TRBV5-1
d_gene: NA
CDR3aa: CASGLTGQETQYF
CDR3nt: TGCGCCAGCGGCCTCACTGGGCAGGAGACCCAGTACTTC

abundance: few
j_gene: TRBJ1-5
v_gene: TRBV7-2
d_gene: NA
CDR3aa: CASSYGDHSNQPQHF
CDR3nt: TGTGCCAGCAGCTACGGGGATCATAGCAATCAGCCCCAGCATTTT

abundance: NA
j_gene: TRBJ2-1
v_gene: TRBV25-1
d_gene: NA
CDR3aa: CASSKAGTDYNEQFF
CDR3nt: TGTGCCAGCAGTAAAGCCGGGACTGATTACAATGAGCAGTTCTTC

abundance: few
j_gene: TRBJ2-1
v_gene: TRBV6-1
d_gene: NA
CDR3aa: CASSEAGGRNEQFF
CDR3nt: TGTGCCAGCAGTGAAGCTGGGGGGAGGAATGAGCAGTTCTTC

abundance: few
j_gene: TRBJ1-5
v_gene: TRBV7-9
d_gene: TRBD1
CDR3aa: CASSATGTGGHQPQHF
CDR3nt: TGTGCCAGCAGCGCGACCGGGACAGGGGGCCATCAGCCCCAGCATTTT

abundance: NA
j_gene: TRBJ2-3
v_gene: TRBV5-1
d_gene: NA
CDR3aa: CASSLVRADTQYF
CDR3nt: TGCGCCAGCAGCTTGGTCCGAGCGGATACGCAGTATTTT

abundance: few
j_gene: TRBJ2-7
v_gene: TRBV29-1
d_gene: TRBD1
CDR3aa: CSVTTRRGGQGAYEQYF
CDR3nt: TGCAGCGTTACCACCCGGAGGGGGGGACAGGGGGCCTACGAGCAGTACTTC

abundance: NA
j_gene: TRBJ2-1
v_gene: TRBV4-2
d_gene: TRBD2
CDR3aa: CASSQDFASGTYNEQFF
CDR3nt: TGTGCCAGCAGCCAAGATTTCGCTAGCGGGACCTACAATGAGCAGTTCTTC

abundance: NA
j_gene: TRBJ1-4
v_gene: TRBV2
d_gene: NA
CDR3aa: CASSESKRSLFF
CDR3nt: TGTGCCAGCAGTGAGAGTAAACGGTCACTGTTTTTT

abundance: few
j_gene: TRBJ2-7
v_gene: TRBV4-1
d_gene: TRBD1
CDR3aa: CASSPGQPLYEQYF
CDR3nt: TGCGCCAGCAGCCCGGGACAGCCTCTCTACGAGCAGTACTTC

abundance: few
j_gene: TRBJ2-5
v_gene: TRBV7-8
d_gene: TRBD2
CDR3aa: CASSQGLAVETQYF
CDR3nt: TGTGCCAGCAGCCAAGGACTAGCGGTGGAGACCCAGTACTTC

abundance: NA
j_gene: TRBJ2-7
v_gene: TRBV5-1
d_gene: TRBD2
CDR3aa: CASSFTSGTYEQYF
CDR3nt: TGCGCCAGCAGCTTCACTAGCGGGACGTACGAGCAGTACTTC

abundance: few
j_gene: TRBJ2-4
v_gene: TRBV5-1
d_gene: TRBD2
CDR3aa: CASSLSASGLNIQYF
CDR3nt: TGCGCCAGCAGCTTGTCCGCTAGCGGATTAAACATTCAGTACTTC

abundance: NA
j_gene: TRBJ2-5
v_gene: TRBV7-2
d_gene: TRBD1
CDR3aa: CASSFHRGPETQYF
CDR3nt: TGTGCCAGCAGCTTCCACAGGGGGCCGGAGACCCAGTACTTC

abundance: few
j_gene: TRBJ2-2
v_gene: TRBV5-4
d_gene: TRBD2
CDR3aa: CASSRPSGGNTGELFF
CDR3nt: TGTGCCAGCAGCCGGCCTAGCGGGGGGAACACCGGGGAGCTGTTTTTT

abundance: NA
j_gene: TRBJ2-7
v_gene: TRBV7-9
d_gene: NA
CDR3aa: CASSLLQGVGEQYF
CDR3nt: TGTGCCAGCAGCTTACTACAGGGTGTAGGCGAGCAGTACTTC

abundance: few
j_gene: TRBJ2-5
v_gene: TRBV30
d_gene: NA
CDR3aa: CAWSRSGEETQYF
CDR3nt: TGTGCCTGGAGTCGGTCAGGGGAGGAGACCCAGTACTTC

abundance: NA
j_gene: TRBJ1-5
v_gene: TRBV4-1
d_gene: TRBD1
CDR3aa: CASSQISGQGAYSNQPQHF
CDR3nt: TGCGCCAGCAGCCAAATCAGCGGACAGGGGGCATATAGCAATCAGCCCCAGCATTTT